Listed below are T cell receptor beta chains from one sample, sequenced in a study of shared clonotypes between healthy human individuals. TCRdb keeps only in-frame clones here, not all; method: immunoSEQ multiplex PCR. Of about a million clones in the sample, approximately 77% were seen once. Specimen: memory CD4+ T cells from PBMCs. These receptors were obtained from a man aged 18 to 29 in good health. Some clones in this sample may be carry-over from other donors' samples. Each CDR3 is given with its conserved first and last residue. The D gene is left open where the match is weak. Only some rows state a clone size, as once, few, many or a class for expanded clones.

J gene: TRBJ1-3; clone size: NA; D gene: NA; V gene: TRBV7-2; CDR3 protein: CASSLGQARDWGNTIYF; CDR3 DNA: TGTGCCAGCAGCTTAGGACAGGCCCGAGACTGGGGAAACACCATATATTTT
J gene: TRBJ2-1; clone size: NA; D gene: TRBD2; V gene: TRBV28; CDR3 protein: CASSQILAGPYNEQFF; CDR3 DNA: TGTGCCAGCAGTCAAATCCTAGCGGGACCCTACAATGAGCAGTTCTTC
J gene: TRBJ2-7; clone size: NA; D gene: TRBD2; V gene: TRBV19; CDR3 protein: CASMHRTSGTYEQYF; CDR3 DNA: TGTGCCAGTATGCATAGGACTAGCGGAACTTACGAGCAGTACTTC
J gene: TRBJ2-7; clone size: NA; D gene: TRBD1; V gene: TRBV28; CDR3 protein: CASSLVAGGGEQYF; CDR3 DNA: TGTGCCAGCAGTTTAGTCGCAGGGGGCGGCGAGCAGTACTTC
J gene: TRBJ2-1; clone size: NA; D gene: TRBD2; V gene: TRBV19; CDR3 protein: CASSMEGGDYNEQFF; CDR3 DNA: TGTGCCAGTAGTATGGAGGGAGGGGACTACAATGAGCAGTTCTTC
J gene: TRBJ2-5; clone size: NA; D gene: TRBD2; V gene: TRBV5-1; CDR3 protein: CASSLPSLAGKETQYF; CDR3 DNA: TGCGCCAGCAGCTTGCCTAGTCTAGCGGGAAAAGAGACCCAGTACTTC
J gene: TRBJ2-1; clone size: NA; D gene: NA; V gene: TRBV7-8; CDR3 protein: CASSGFSASYNEQFF; CDR3 DNA: TGTGCCAGCAGCGGTTTTAGCGCATCCTACAATGAGCAGTTCTTC
J gene: TRBJ2-2; clone size: NA; D gene: NA; V gene: TRBV18; CDR3 protein: CASSPQVKTGELFF; CDR3 DNA: TGTGCCAGCTCACCACAGGTTAAGACCGGGGAGCTGTTTTTT
J gene: TRBJ2-2; clone size: NA; D gene: NA; V gene: TRBV28; CDR3 protein: CASRKAGGNTGEPFF; CDR3 DNA: TGTGCCAGCAGGAAGGCTGGCGGTAACACCGGGGAGCCGTTTTTT
J gene: TRBJ1-4; clone size: few; D gene: TRBD1; V gene: TRBV30; CDR3 protein: CAWSVQQGEEKLFF; CDR3 DNA: TGTGCCTGGAGTGTACAACAGGGGGAAGAAAAACTGTTTTTT
J gene: TRBJ2-1; clone size: few; D gene: NA; V gene: TRBV5-1; CDR3 protein: CASSLAPNSYNEQFF; CDR3 DNA: TGCGCCAGCAGCTTGGCCCCGAACTCCTACAATGAGCAGTTCTTC
J gene: TRBJ1-5; clone size: NA; D gene: NA; V gene: TRBV6-5; CDR3 protein: CASSNRRTVGQPQHF; CDR3 DNA: TGTGCCAGCAGTAACCGTAGGACAGTCGGACAGCCCCAGCATTTT
J gene: TRBJ2-1; clone size: NA; D gene: NA; V gene: TRBV19; CDR3 protein: CASSIAGITYNEQFF; CDR3 DNA: TGTGCCAGTAGTATTGCGGGAATCACCTACAATGAGCAGTTCTTC
J gene: TRBJ2-3; clone size: few; D gene: TRBD2; V gene: TRBV28; CDR3 protein: CASIPGGPTDTQYF; CDR3 DNA: TGTGCCAGCATCCCGGGAGGGCCCACAGATACGCAGTATTTT
J gene: TRBJ1-6; clone size: NA; D gene: NA; V gene: TRBV6-6; CDR3 protein: CATRTANNSPLHF; CDR3 DNA: TGTGCCACCCGGACGGCCAATAATTCACCCCTCCACTTT
J gene: TRBJ2-7; clone size: NA; D gene: TRBD1; V gene: TRBV5-1; CDR3 protein: CASSFSLGQGFAYEQYF; CDR3 DNA: TGCGCCAGCAGCTTTTCGCTCGGACAGGGGTTCGCCTACGAGCAGTACTTC
J gene: TRBJ1-1; clone size: NA; D gene: NA; V gene: TRBV5-4; CDR3 protein: CASSQSPGKNTEAFF; CDR3 DNA: TGTGCCAGCAGCCAAAGCCCAGGGAAGAACACTGAAGCTTTCTTT
J gene: TRBJ2-1; clone size: NA; D gene: NA; V gene: TRBV19; CDR3 protein: CASSPLGGGSYNEQFF; CDR3 DNA: TGTGCCAGTAGCCCCTTGGGCGGCGGGTCCTACAATGAGCAGTTCTTC
J gene: TRBJ2-1; clone size: NA; D gene: TRBD1; V gene: TRBV5-1; CDR3 protein: CASSLEGTANYNEQFF; CDR3 DNA: TGCGCCAGCAGCTTGGAGGGGACAGCGAATTACAATGAGCAGTTCTTC
J gene: TRBJ2-7; clone size: NA; D gene: NA; V gene: TRBV7-9; CDR3 protein: CASSLAILGQSYEQYF; CDR3 DNA: TGTGCCAGCAGCTTAGCAATTTTAGGACAGAGCTACGAGCAGTACTTC
J gene: TRBJ2-3; clone size: once; D gene: TRBD2; V gene: TRBV11-2; CDR3 protein: CASSAVAGGTDTQYF; CDR3 DNA: TGTGCCAGCAGCGCAGTAGCGGGAGGGACAGATACGCAGTATTTT
J gene: TRBJ1-2; clone size: NA; D gene: NA; V gene: TRBV4-1; CDR3 protein: CASSPTPGRMNYGYTF; CDR3 DNA: TGCGCCAGCAGCCCTACTCCTGGACGGATGAACTATGGCTACACCTTC
J gene: TRBJ2-1; clone size: NA; D gene: TRBD2; V gene: TRBV28; CDR3 protein: CASSSSGTSGTIGDEQFF; CDR3 DNA: TGTGCCAGCAGTTCATCCGGGACTAGCGGGACTATTGGCGATGAGCAGTTCTTC
J gene: TRBJ2-5; clone size: NA; D gene: NA; V gene: TRBV6-6; CDR3 protein: CASRPPDQSETQYF; CDR3 DNA: TGTGCCAGCAGGCCCCCCGATCAATCCGAGACCCAGTACTTC
J gene: TRBJ2-5; clone size: NA; D gene: TRBD2; V gene: TRBV11-1; CDR3 protein: CASSLGTSGSFWTQYF; CDR3 DNA: TGTGCCAGCAGCTTAGGTACTAGCGGGAGTTTTTGGACCCAGTACTTC
J gene: TRBJ2-5; clone size: NA; D gene: NA; V gene: TRBV5-1; CDR3 protein: CASSLAGQVFEETQYF; CDR3 DNA: TGCGCCAGCAGCTTAGCGGGACAGGTATTTGAGGAGACCCAGTACTTC
J gene: TRBJ2-5; clone size: NA; D gene: TRBD1; V gene: TRBV6-1; CDR3 protein: CASRTGWAEETQYF; CDR3 DNA: TGTGCCAGTAGGACAGGGTGGGCCGAAGAGACCCAGTACTTC
J gene: TRBJ1-5; clone size: NA; D gene: NA; V gene: TRBV28; CDR3 protein: CASSLTGQRGNQPQHF; CDR3 DNA: TGTGCCAGCAGTTTAACCGGTCAGCGCGGCAATCAGCCCCAGCATTTT
J gene: TRBJ1-2; clone size: NA; D gene: NA; V gene: TRBV29-1; CDR3 protein: CSVGGLTGYTF; CDR3 DNA: TGCAGCGTTGGGGGCCTAACAGGCTACACCTTC
J gene: TRBJ1-1; clone size: NA; D gene: TRBD1; V gene: TRBV6-1; CDR3 protein: CASSTDRGNTEAFF; CDR3 DNA: TGTGCCAGCAGCACAGACAGGGGGAACACTGAAGCTTTCTTT
J gene: TRBJ1-5; clone size: NA; D gene: TRBD1; V gene: TRBV19; CDR3 protein: CASSILTGGNNQPQHF; CDR3 DNA: TGTGCCAGTAGTATTTTAACAGGGGGGAACAATCAGCCCCAGCATTTT
J gene: TRBJ2-1; clone size: once; D gene: TRBD2; V gene: TRBV7-9; CDR3 protein: CASSLGGLAGQHKFF; CDR3 DNA: TGTGCCAGCAGCTTAGGAGGGCTAGCGGGACAGCACAAGTTCTTC
J gene: TRBJ2-2; clone size: NA; D gene: NA; V gene: TRBV19; CDR3 protein: CASSISGLLNTGELFF; CDR3 DNA: TGTGCCAGTAGTATATCGGGACTCCTTAACACCGGGGAGCTGTTTTTT
J gene: TRBJ2-3; clone size: NA; D gene: NA; V gene: TRBV11-2; CDR3 protein: CASSDRLVPTDTQYF; CDR3 DNA: TGTGCCAGCAGCGATCGCCTTGTACCTACAGATACGCAGTATTTT
J gene: TRBJ2-3; clone size: NA; D gene: NA; V gene: TRBV14; CDR3 protein: CASSQDRWVDTQYF; CDR3 DNA: TGTGCCAGCAGCCAAGATCGCTGGGTCGATACGCAGTATTTT
J gene: TRBJ2-7; clone size: NA; D gene: TRBD1; V gene: TRBV7-2; CDR3 protein: CASSSYRGEFYEQYF; CDR3 DNA: TGTGCCAGCAGCTCTTACAGGGGGGAATTTTACGAGCAGTACTTC
J gene: TRBJ2-3; clone size: NA; D gene: TRBD1; V gene: TRBV5-4; CDR3 protein: CASSSGGMDTQYF; CDR3 DNA: TGTGCCAGCAGCTCAGGGGGCATGGATACGCAGTATTTT
J gene: TRBJ2-3; clone size: NA; D gene: NA; V gene: TRBV4-1; CDR3 protein: CASSQVLGSTDTQYF; CDR3 DNA: TGCGCCAGCAGCCAAGTATTGGGGAGCACAGATACGCAGTATTTT
J gene: TRBJ2-2; clone size: NA; D gene: NA; V gene: TRBV19; CDR3 protein: CASDWGNTGELFF; CDR3 DNA: TGTGCCAGTGATTGGGGAAACACCGGGGAGCTGTTTTTT
J gene: TRBJ2-7; clone size: NA; D gene: NA; V gene: TRBV5-4; CDR3 protein: CASSLGAQALLREQYF; CDR3 DNA: TGTGCCAGCAGCTTGGGGGCACAGGCCCTTCTACGCGAGCAGTACTTC
J gene: TRBJ2-3; clone size: NA; D gene: NA; V gene: TRBV7-3; CDR3 protein: CASSPGLSTDTQYF; CDR3 DNA: TGTGCCAGCAGCCCCGGACTAAGCACAGATACGCAGTATTTT
J gene: TRBJ2-3; clone size: NA; D gene: TRBD2; V gene: TRBV5-1; CDR3 protein: CASSLTSGRPGDTQYF; CDR3 DNA: TGCGCCAGCAGCTTGACTAGCGGGAGGCCGGGAGATACGCAGTATTTT
J gene: TRBJ2-3; clone size: NA; D gene: TRBD1; V gene: TRBV19; CDR3 protein: CASSTKQGARADTQYF; CDR3 DNA: TGTGCCAGTAGTACCAAACAGGGGGCGCGGGCAGATACGCAGTATTTT
J gene: TRBJ2-1; clone size: NA; D gene: NA; V gene: TRBV20-1; CDR3 protein: CSALRDNEQFF; CDR3 DNA: TGCAGTGCTCTACGGGACAATGAGCAGTTCTTC
J gene: TRBJ1-2; clone size: NA; D gene: NA; V gene: TRBV28; CDR3 protein: CASRFRDPANYGYTF; CDR3 DNA: TGTGCCAGCAGATTTCGGGACCCAGCTAACTATGGCTACACCTTC
J gene: TRBJ1-2; clone size: NA; D gene: NA; V gene: TRBV7-9; CDR3 protein: CASSLADLRGLYGYTF; CDR3 DNA: TGTGCCAGCAGCTTAGCCGACCTCAGGGGATTGTATGGCTACACCTTC
J gene: TRBJ2-5; clone size: NA; D gene: TRBD1; V gene: TRBV2; CDR3 protein: CASSEPRGRSGETQYF; CDR3 DNA: TGTGCCAGCAGTGAGCCCAGGGGGCGGTCCGGAGAGACCCAGTACTTC
J gene: TRBJ2-5; clone size: NA; D gene: NA; V gene: TRBV2; CDR3 protein: CASSGSSGETQYF; CDR3 DNA: TGTGCCAGCAGTGGCTCCTCCGGGGAGACCCAGTACTTC
J gene: TRBJ2-3; clone size: NA; D gene: NA; V gene: TRBV9; CDR3 protein: CASSVSTGPKSTDTQYF; CDR3 DNA: TGTGCCAGCAGCGTCTCCACTGGCCCCAAGAGCACAGATACGCAGTATTTT
J gene: TRBJ1-2; clone size: NA; D gene: TRBD1; V gene: TRBV5-4; CDR3 protein: CASSSPQGASYGYTF; CDR3 DNA: TGTGCCAGCAGCTCACCCCAGGGGGCCAGCTATGGCTACACCTTC
J gene: TRBJ2-3; clone size: few; D gene: NA; V gene: TRBV9; CDR3 protein: CASSPHSTDTQYF; CDR3 DNA: TGTGCCAGCAGCCCCCATAGCACAGATACGCAGTATTTT